This T cell receptor beta chain is from a study of T cells in tuberculosis. Whole-study findings and limits: Smaller alpha distances in active tuberculosis partly reflected shorter CDR3-alpha lengths. Active tuberculosis cases were adults; controls were adolescents.

CDR3 length equals 14 residues. Trimming removed 5 bases at V and 3 bases at J, with 11 bases between. Germline assignment: CDR1 MNHNS and CDR2 SASEGT. The protocol was immunoSEQ multiplex PCR, while the TCRdb copy is restricted to in-frame clones and leaves out a portion. The table records 20,000 to 25,000 clones, roughly 96% of them present only once. Regarding this clone: Its antigen is undetermined.

Sequencing was performed on PBMCs. The V gene is TRBV6-1, the J gene TRBJ1-5; tentative D call: TRBD1 (5 bases). This clonotype was sampled from a donor between 5 and 29 years old with latent tuberculosis or without tuberculosis infection. CDR3 bases: TGTGCCAGCAGTCAGGGTGATTACAATCAGCCCCAGCATTTT. Translated, it gives CASSQGDYNQPQHF.